These T cell receptor beta chains were read from a single sample in a study of shared clonotypes between healthy human individuals. The table came from immunoSEQ multiplex PCR; TCRdb's copy has only in-frame clones and leaves some out. The table has 2.3 million or so clones, approximately 93% seen once. The sample was naive CD4+ T cells from PBMCs. These receptors were taken from a man between 18 and 29 years old in good health. Some clones in this sample may be carry-over from other donors' samples. CDR3s include the opening cysteine and the closing phenylalanine or tryptophan. A D gene is named only where the DNA matches it firmly. Expanded clones get a size class; other rows say once, few or many, or leave the size out.

TRBV10-2	TRBJ1-2	-	-	TGCGCCAGCAGTGAGTCGAATAAGGGGGGCGACTATGGCTACACCTTC	CASSESNKGGDYGYTF
TRBV6-6	TRBJ2-2	-	-	TGTGCCAGCAGTCTGCCCACCGGGGAGCTGTTTTTT	CASSLPTGELFF
TRBV18	TRBJ1-2	-	-	TGTGCCAGCACTATAACTAACATTTATGGCTACACCTTC	CASTITNIYGYTF
TRBV9	TRBJ2-1	-	-	TGTGCCAGCAGCGTAGCGTTAACCGGGAGCGAGCAGTTCTTC	CASSVALTGSEQFF
TRBV9	TRBJ1-1	-	few	TGTGCCAGCAGCGTAGGATTGCGGGGTACGAACACTGAAGCTTTCTTT	CASSVGLRGTNTEAFF
TRBV2	TRBJ2-7	-	-	TGTGCCAGCAGTGATTTATGGGAGCAGTACTTC	CASSDLWEQYF
TRBV28	TRBJ2-1	TRBD2	-	TGTGCCAGCACCTTACAGGGACTAGCGGGTTACAATGAGCAGTTCTTC	CASTLQGLAGYNEQFF
TRBV28	TRBJ2-2	TRBD2	-	TGTGCCAGCAGTATCCCGGGACTAGTGTCCACCGGGGAGCTGTTTTTT	CASSIPGLVSTGELFF
TRBV5-6	TRBJ1-1	-	-	TGTGCCAGCAGCTTGGGAATGGGTATCACGAACACTGAAGCTTTCTTT	CASSLGMGITNTEAFF
TRBV27	TRBJ2-3	-	-	TGTGCCAGCTCTAAGGTAGTTGGAGTAACGAGCACAGATACGCAGTATTTT	CASSKVVGVTSTDTQYF
TRBV6-5	TRBJ1-1	-	-	TGTGCCAGCAGTCCCCCGGGGATCAGGAACACTGAAGCTTTCTTT	CASSPPGIRNTEAFF
TRBV25-1	TRBJ2-2	-	-	TGTGCCAGCACCAAAGCAGGGAACTCCGGGGAGCTGTTTTTT	CASTKAGNSGELFF
TRBV18	TRBJ2-7	-	-	TGTGCCAGCTCCCCAGGACACGAGCCCCTCTACGAGCAGTACTTC	CASSPGHEPLYEQYF
TRBV6-1	TRBJ2-7	-	-	TGTGCCAGCAGTCAGAACAGGTGGGGCTACGAGCAGTACTTC	CASSQNRWGYEQYF
TRBV5-1	TRBJ2-3	-	-	TGCGCCAGCAGCTCCGGGGTCCCCTTCACAGATACGCAGTATTTT	CASSSGVPFTDTQYF
TRBV2	TRBJ1-4	-	-	TGTGCCAGCAGTGAAATTTTCCTTGAAAAACTGTTTTTT	CASSEIFLEKLFF
TRBV28	TRBJ2-7	TRBD2	-	TGTGCCAGCAGTTACGAGCGGACTAGCGGAGGCTACGAGCAGTACTTC	CASSYERTSGGYEQYF
TRBV5-1	TRBJ2-1	TRBD2	-	TGCGCCAGCAGCTTGAGAGGGAGGGGTGGACCCTACAATGAGCAGTTCTTC	CASSLRGRGGPYNEQFF
TRBV27	TRBJ2-7	-	-	TGTGCCAGCAGCGTCCAAAACCTGGGGCGTTACGAGCAGTACTTC	CASSVQNLGRYEQYF
TRBV4-1	TRBJ1-1	-	-	TGCGCCAGCAGCCAGGGGGAACCCAGGAGCACTGAAGCTTTCTTT	CASSQGEPRSTEAFF
TRBV2	TRBJ1-5	TRBD1	-	TGTGCCAGCAGTCCCACAGGGGGTCATCAGCCCCAGCATTTT	CASSPTGGHQPQHF
TRBV5-1	TRBJ2-2	-	-	TGCGCCAGCAGTTCGACTTCGAACACCGGGGAGCTGTTTTTT	CASSSTSNTGELFF
TRBV5-1	TRBJ2-2	TRBD1	-	TGCGCCAGCAGCACTCAGGGGGACACCGGGGAGCTGTTTTTT	CASSTQGDTGELFF
TRBV5-1	TRBJ2-1	TRBD2	-	TGCGCCAGCAGCTGGGGACTAGTGGTCGACTACAATGAGCAGTTCTTC	CASSWGLVVDYNEQFF
TRBV5-1	TRBJ2-2	TRBD1	-	TGCGCCAGCAGCGATCCGACAGGGTCCGGGGAGCTGTTTTTT	CASSDPTGSGELFF
TRBV28	TRBJ2-1	-	-	TGTGCCAGCAGTTCCACACCGCGGAATGAGCAGTTCTTC	CASSSTPRNEQFF
TRBV28	TRBJ2-5	-	-	TGTGCCAGCAGCCCCGGGGGACAAGAGACCCAGTACTTC	CASSPGGQETQYF
TRBV28	TRBJ1-4	-	-	TGTGCCAGCCTCCACGCAAACAAGGGGGAACTGTTTTTT	CASLHANKGELFF
TRBV28	TRBJ1-2	-	-	TGTGCCAGCAGTTTAACCCAATATGGCTACACCTTC	CASSLTQYGYTF
TRBV30	TRBJ1-5	-	few	TGTGCCTGGAGTCTCGGAGGTAGCAATCAGCCCCAGCATTTT	CAWSLGGSNQPQHF
TRBV28	TRBJ1-2	TRBD1	-	TGTGCCAGCAGTTTAGCCTCGGCAGGGGGCAACTATGGCTACACCTTC	CASSLASAGGNYGYTF
TRBV2	TRBJ1-1	-	few	TGTGCCAGCAGTGAGTTCCCTTCCCGGACTGAAGCTTTCTTT	CASSEFPSRTEAFF
TRBV18	TRBJ2-1	-	once	TGTGCCAGCTCACCACTTCGAGGGGGTTCCTACAATGAGCAGTTCTTC	CASSPLRGGSYNEQFF
TRBV7-9	TRBJ2-1	-	-	TGTGCCAGCAGCCCCCAAGGCGAGAAAGGGGAGTTCTTC	CASSPQGEKGEFF
TRBV5-1	TRBJ1-5	-	-	TGCGCCAGCAGCCAAGGGAACGGCAATCAGCCCCAGCATTTT	CASSQGNGNQPQHF
TRBV5-1	TRBJ1-3	-	-	TGCGCCAGCAGCTTCGGAAGCTCTGGAAACACCATATATTTT	CASSFGSSGNTIYF
TRBV7-9	TRBJ2-7	TRBD1	-	TGTGCCAGCAGTTCACGGGGACAGGGAGAGCAGTACTTC	CASSSRGQGEQYF
TRBV5-1	TRBJ2-1	TRBD1	-	TGCGCCAGCAGCTTGGGAGGGACAGGGGCCTACAATGAGCAGTTCTTC	CASSLGGTGAYNEQFF
TRBV4-2	TRBJ2-1	-	-	TGTGCCAGCAGCCAGGGGGTGTTAGCGGTCTACAATGAGCAGTTCTTC	CASSQGVLAVYNEQFF
TRBV5-1	TRBJ1-2	-	-	TGCGCCAGCAGCCCCGGAGGCCCGAACTATGGCTACACCTTC	CASSPGGPNYGYTF
TRBV11-2	TRBJ2-7	TRBD2	-	TGTGCCAGCAGCTTCCTCATACTAGCGGGAAGGGGTTACGAGCAGTACTTC	CASSFLILAGRGYEQYF
TRBV10-3	TRBJ2-1	TRBD2	-	TGTGCCATCAGTGAGTCGTACGGACTAGGGCAGGGCAATGAGCAGTTCTTC	CAISESYGLGQGNEQFF
TRBV4-1	TRBJ2-5	TRBD1	-	TGCGCCAGCAGCCAAGATGGGACAGGGCAAGAGACCCAGTACTTC	CASSQDGTGQETQYF